This T cell receptor beta chain was sequenced for a study of shared clonotypes between healthy human individuals. Trimming left V 4 bases short and J 0 bases short, with 11 bases between. Germline V gene sequence: CDR1 MNHNS, CDR2 SASEGT. The CDR3 is made up of 15 amino acids. Here immunoSEQ multiplex PCR was the method, and the copy in TCRdb shows in-frame clones only, minus some. The sample includes around 720,000 clones, roughly 72% of them seen just once. The clonotype comes from a woman aged 25 to 39 in good health. The chain couples TRBV6-1 to TRBJ2-3; D may be TRBD1 (5 bases). The source material was memory CD4+ T cells sorted from blood. Subset of the sample: CD45RA-negative fraction. The CDR3 region is CASSGRTSSTDTQYF. In DNA form, the CDR3 reads TGTGCCAGCAGTGGAAGGACATCTAGCACAGATACGCAGTATTTT.